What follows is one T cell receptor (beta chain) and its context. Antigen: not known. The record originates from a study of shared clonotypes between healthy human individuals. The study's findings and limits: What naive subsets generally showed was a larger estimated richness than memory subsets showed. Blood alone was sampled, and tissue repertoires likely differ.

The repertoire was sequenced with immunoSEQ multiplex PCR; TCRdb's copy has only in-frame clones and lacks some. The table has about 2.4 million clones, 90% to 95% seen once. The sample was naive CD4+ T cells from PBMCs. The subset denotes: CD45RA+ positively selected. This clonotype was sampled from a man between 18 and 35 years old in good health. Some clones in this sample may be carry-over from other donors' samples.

The CDR3 nucleotides read TGTGCCAGCAGTTACTCGTTACAGGGAGAAACTGAAGCTTTCTTT. Translation: CASSYSLQGETEAFF. The chain carries TRBV6-5 and TRBJ1-1, with D possibly TRBD1 on 6 matching bases. Germline loops: CDR1 MNHEY, CDR2 SVGAGI. The ends were cut back, 0 bases at V and 5 bases at J, with 13 bases in the middle. The CDR3 is 15 residues long.